This TCR beta chain was captured in a study of OX40 agonist ivuxolimab in advanced cancers. Study-wide context: Ivuxolimab was a fully human IgG2 agonistic monoclonal antibody targeting the costimulatory receptor OX40 (CD134). A male proportion of 75% to 85% and a mean age of approximately 55 years, ranging from roughly 23 to 85, were recorded for the dose-escalation cohort. Patients were allowed to have had prior anti-PD-1, anti-PD-L1 or anti-CTLA-4 therapy, and approximately 40% of the dose-escalation patients had been treated with checkpoint inhibitors. Among the roughly 52 dose-escalation patients, around 19 had hepatocellular carcinoma, some 15 melanoma, 9 renal cell carcinoma and 9 head and neck cancer. Intravenous ivuxolimab was administered to patients every 2 weeks at six dose levels: 0.01, 0.1, 0.3, 1.5, 3 and 10 mg/kg. Peripheral TCRbeta sequencing was intended to test whether TCR sequence diversity was altered and clonal T-cell expansion was caused by ivuxolimab. Partial responses occurred in three dose-escalation patients, of whom one had hepatocellular carcinoma and two had cutaneous melanoma. The paper reports the monotherapy dose-escalation portion (N of about 54 patients) of the phase I ivuxolimab trial.

The CDR3 numbers 14 residues from cysteine through phenylalanine. Only the CDR3 DNA stays, 42 bases, in frame from base 1. Trimming costs V 3 bases and J 1 base, and their ends lie 7 bases apart. CDR1 and CDR2 were assigned from the germline V gene (reference sequence) as MNHNY and SVGAGI. The trial excluded patients who had a history of autoimmune disease or were on systemic immunosuppression. Peripheral blood for TCR sequencing was drawn from every dose cohort at baseline, at cycle 4 day 1 and at cycle 7 day 1. Samples came from an open-label, multicenter, first-in-human phase I dose-escalation trial of ivuxolimab. Adults with locally advanced or metastatic melanoma, renal cell, hepatocellular, or head and neck squamous cell carcinoma were enrolled in the trial. Before TCR sequencing, CD4+ T cells and CD8+ T cells from peripheral blood were sorted into separate populations. Results the study describes overall, beyond this receptor: At doses of 0.1 to 3.0 mg/kg, clonal expansion of both CD4+ and CD8+ T cells in blood was seen between baseline and week 6. Low levels of normalized T-cell clonal expansion were also seen in some patients who did not respond. After ivuxolimab, CD8+ T cells had more expanded clones than CD4+ T cells on average. The antigen specificity of the peripheral T cells that underwent clonal expansion was not determined. Partial responders in the 0.1-3.0 mg/kg groups had among the lowest normalized peripheral clonal expansion, especially among CD8+ T cells.

For sequencing of the TCRbeta CDR3 region, genomic DNA was extracted from the sorted cells. TCRbeta CDR3 regions were sequenced using the immunoSEQ Assay. As stored in TCRdb, this immuneACCESS dataset retains in-frame rearrangements with V and J assigned. A fraction of the clones does not appear; measured against another copy, unresolved V genes explain less than half of the discrepancy, and the remainder lacks a known reason. This sample is represented by some 83,000 clones; 80% to 90% of them were singletons. The ten most abundant clones make up around 1.8% of the sample. Comment on this clone: What antigen it recognizes has not been identified. The record has no base qualities; no much larger clone is one base away.

The sequence came from an adult with an advanced solid tumor such as melanoma, head and neck, liver or kidney cancer. Rearrangement joined TRBV6-6 to TRBJ1-5; the D segment cannot be called with confidence. Sequencing was performed on CD4+ or CD8+ T cells sorted from blood, taken in a trial of the OX40 agonist ivuxolimab. The DNA reads as follows: TGTGCCAGCAGTTATCTGCAGAGCAATCAGCCCCAGCATTTT. Its protein product is CASSYLQSNQPQHF.